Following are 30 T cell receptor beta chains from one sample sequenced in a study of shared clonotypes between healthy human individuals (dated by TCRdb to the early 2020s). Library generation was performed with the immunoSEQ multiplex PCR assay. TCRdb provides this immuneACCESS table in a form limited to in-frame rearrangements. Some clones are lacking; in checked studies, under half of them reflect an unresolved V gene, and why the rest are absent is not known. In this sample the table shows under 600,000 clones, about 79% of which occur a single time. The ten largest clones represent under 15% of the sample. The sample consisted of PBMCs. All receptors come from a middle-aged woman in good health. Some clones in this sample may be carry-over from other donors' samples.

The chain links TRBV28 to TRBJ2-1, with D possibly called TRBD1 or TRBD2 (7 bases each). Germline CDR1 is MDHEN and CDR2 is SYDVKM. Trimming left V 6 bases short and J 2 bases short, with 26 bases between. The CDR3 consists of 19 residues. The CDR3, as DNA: TGTGCCAGCAGCTCGGAACAGGGGCCTAGCGGCTCCCCCTACAATGAGCAGTTCTTC. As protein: CASSSEQGPSGSPYNEQFF.

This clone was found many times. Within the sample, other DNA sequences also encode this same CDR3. The CDR3 sequence is CASSLTGRGANVLTF. CDR3 nucleotides: TGTGCCAGCAGTTTAACAGGGCGTGGGGCCAACGTCCTGACTTTC. This rearrangement joins TRBV27 to TRBJ2-6; TRBD1 might be the D (6 bases). V lost 2 bases, J lost 3 bases, and 8 bases lay in between. CDR1 is MNHEY, CDR2 SMNVEV, per germline (reference sequence). The CDR3 totals 15 residues.

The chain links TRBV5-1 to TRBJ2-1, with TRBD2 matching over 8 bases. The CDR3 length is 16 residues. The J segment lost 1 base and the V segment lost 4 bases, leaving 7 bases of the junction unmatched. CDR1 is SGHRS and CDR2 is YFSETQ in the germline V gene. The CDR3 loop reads CASSPLAGKSYNEQFF. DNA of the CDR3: TGCGCCAGCAGCCCCTTAGCGGGAAAGTCCTACAATGAGCAGTTCTTC. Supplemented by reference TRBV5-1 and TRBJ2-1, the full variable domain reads KAGVTQTPRYLIKTRGQQVTLSCSPISGHRSVSWYQQTPGQGLQFLFEYFSETQRNKGNFPGRFSGRQFSNSRSEMNVSTLELGDSALYLCASSPLAGKSYNEQFFGPGTRLTVL.

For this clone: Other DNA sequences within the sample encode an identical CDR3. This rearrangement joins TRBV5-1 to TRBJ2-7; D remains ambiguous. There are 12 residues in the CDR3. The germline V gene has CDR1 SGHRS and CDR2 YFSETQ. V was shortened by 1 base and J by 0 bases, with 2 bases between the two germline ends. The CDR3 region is CASSLPSYEQYF. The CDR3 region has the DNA TGCGCCAGCAGCTTGCCCTCCTACGAGCAGTACTTC.

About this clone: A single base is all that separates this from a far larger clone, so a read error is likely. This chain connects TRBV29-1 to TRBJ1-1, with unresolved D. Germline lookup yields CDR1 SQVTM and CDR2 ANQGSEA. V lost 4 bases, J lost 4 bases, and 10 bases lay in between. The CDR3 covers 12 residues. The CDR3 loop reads CSVGFCRTEAFF. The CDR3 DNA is TGCAGCGTTGGTTTCTGCCGCACTGAAGCTTTCTTT.

In nucleotides, the CDR3 is TGCGCCAGCAGCCCGGGCAGGGGAGAGGTGAACACTGAAGCTTTCTTT. Translating gives CASSPGRGEVNTEAFF. V gene TRBV5-1 combines with J gene TRBJ1-1, with a possible D match to TRBD1 (6 bases). CDR1 is SGHRS, CDR2 YFSETQ, per germline. Trimming pared 4 bases from V and 0 bases from J, leaving 16 bases between. The CDR3 loop spans 16 amino acids.

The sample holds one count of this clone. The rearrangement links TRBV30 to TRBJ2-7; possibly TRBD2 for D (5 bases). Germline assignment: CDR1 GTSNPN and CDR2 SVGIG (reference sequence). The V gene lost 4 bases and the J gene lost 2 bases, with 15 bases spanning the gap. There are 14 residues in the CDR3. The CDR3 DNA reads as TGTGCCTGGAAGATGCGTGAGGGAACCTACGAGCAGTACTTC. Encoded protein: CAWKMREGTYEQYF.

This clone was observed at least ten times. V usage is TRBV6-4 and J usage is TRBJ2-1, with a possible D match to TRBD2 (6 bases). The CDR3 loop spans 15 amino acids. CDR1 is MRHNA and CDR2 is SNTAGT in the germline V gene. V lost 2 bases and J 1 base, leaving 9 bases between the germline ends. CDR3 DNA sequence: TGTGCCAGCAGTGACAACGCGGGATCCTACAATGAGCAGTTCTTC. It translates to CASSDNAGSYNEQFF.

CDR3 loop: CASSLGAGDQPQHF. For the CDR3, the DNA is TGCGCCAGCAGCTTGGGGGCAGGGGATCAGCCCCAGCATTTT. V gene TRBV5-1 combines with J gene TRBJ1-5; TRBD1 is a possible D gene (6 bases). Trimming took off 0 bases at V and 5 bases at J, with 9 bases between the two ends. The germline CDR1 and CDR2 sequences are SGHRS and YFSETQ. This CDR3 region has 14 residues.

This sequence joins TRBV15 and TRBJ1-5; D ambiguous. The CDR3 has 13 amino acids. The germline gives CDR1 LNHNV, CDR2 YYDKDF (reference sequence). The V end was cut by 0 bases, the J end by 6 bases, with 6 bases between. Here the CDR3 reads CATSRERGQPQHF. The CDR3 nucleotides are TGTGCCACCAGCAGAGAACGGGGTCAGCCCCAGCATTTT.

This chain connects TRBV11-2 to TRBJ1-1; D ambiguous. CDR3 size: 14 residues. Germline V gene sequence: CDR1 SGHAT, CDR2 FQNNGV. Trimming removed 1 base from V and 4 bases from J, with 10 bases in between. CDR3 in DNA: TGTGCCAGCAGCTTAGTCTCCGGAGCCACTGAAGCTTTCTTT. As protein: CASSLVSGATEAFF.

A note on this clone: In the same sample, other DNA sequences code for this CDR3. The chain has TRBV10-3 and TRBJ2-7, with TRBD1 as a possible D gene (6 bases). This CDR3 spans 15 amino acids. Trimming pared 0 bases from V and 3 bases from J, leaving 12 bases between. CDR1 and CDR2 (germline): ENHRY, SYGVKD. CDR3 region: CAISESRGLGYEQYF. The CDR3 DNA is TGTGCCATCAGTGAGTCGAGGGGGTTGGGCTACGAGCAGTACTTC.

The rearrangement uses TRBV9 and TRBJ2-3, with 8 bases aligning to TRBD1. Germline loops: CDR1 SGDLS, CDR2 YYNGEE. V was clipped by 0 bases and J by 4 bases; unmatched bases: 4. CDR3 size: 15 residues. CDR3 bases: TGTGCCAGCAGCGTAGAGGACAGGGTGGCAGATACGCAGTATTTT. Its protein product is CASSVEDRVADTQYF.

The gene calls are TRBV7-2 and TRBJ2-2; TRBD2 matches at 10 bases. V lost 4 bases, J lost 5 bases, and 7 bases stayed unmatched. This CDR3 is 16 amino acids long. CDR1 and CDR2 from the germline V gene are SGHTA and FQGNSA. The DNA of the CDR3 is TGTGCCAGCAGCTCGGCTAGCGGGAGAGGTACCGGGGAGCTGTTTTTT. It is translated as CASSSASGRGTGELFF. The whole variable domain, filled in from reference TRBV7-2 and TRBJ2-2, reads GAGVSQSPSNKVTEKGKDVELRCDPISGHTALYWYRQSLGQGLEFLIYFQGNSAPDKSGLPSDRFSAERTGGSVSTLTIQRTQQEDSAVYLCASSSASGRGTGELFFGEGSRLTVL.

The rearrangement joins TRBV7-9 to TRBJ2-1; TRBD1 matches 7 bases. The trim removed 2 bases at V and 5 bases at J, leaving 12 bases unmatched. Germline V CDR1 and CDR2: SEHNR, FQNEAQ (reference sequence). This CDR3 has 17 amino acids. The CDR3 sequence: CASSLTGAASVDNEQFF. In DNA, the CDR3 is TGTGCCAGCAGCTTAACAGGGGCGGCTTCGGTGGACAATGAGCAGTTCTTC.

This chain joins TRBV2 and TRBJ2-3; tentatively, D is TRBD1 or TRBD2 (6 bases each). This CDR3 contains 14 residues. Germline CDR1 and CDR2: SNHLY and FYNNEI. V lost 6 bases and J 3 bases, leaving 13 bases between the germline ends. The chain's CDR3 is CASRDRLGTDTQYF. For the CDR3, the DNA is TGTGCCAGCAGGGACAGACTAGGGACAGATACGCAGTATTTT.

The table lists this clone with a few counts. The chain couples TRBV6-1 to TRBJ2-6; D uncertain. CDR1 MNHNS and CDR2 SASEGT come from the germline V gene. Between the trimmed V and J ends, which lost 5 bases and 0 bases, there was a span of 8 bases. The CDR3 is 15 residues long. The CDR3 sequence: CASSPRPSGANVLTF. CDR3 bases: TGTGCCAGCAGTCCGCGACCCTCTGGGGCCAACGTCCTGACTTTC.

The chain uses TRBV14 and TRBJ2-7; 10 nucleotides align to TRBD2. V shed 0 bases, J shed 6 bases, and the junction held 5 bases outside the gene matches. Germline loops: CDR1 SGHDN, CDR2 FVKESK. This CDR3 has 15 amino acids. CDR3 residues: CASSQDFLAGAEQYF. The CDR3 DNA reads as TGTGCCAGCAGCCAAGATTTTCTAGCGGGAGCCGAGCAGTACTTC.

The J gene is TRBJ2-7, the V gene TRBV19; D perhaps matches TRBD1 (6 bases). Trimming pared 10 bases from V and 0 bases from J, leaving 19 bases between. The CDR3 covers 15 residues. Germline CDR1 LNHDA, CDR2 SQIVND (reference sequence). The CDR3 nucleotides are TGTGCCACCCGCAGCCCGGGACAAAGCTCCTACGAGCAGTACTTC. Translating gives CATRSPGQSSYEQYF.

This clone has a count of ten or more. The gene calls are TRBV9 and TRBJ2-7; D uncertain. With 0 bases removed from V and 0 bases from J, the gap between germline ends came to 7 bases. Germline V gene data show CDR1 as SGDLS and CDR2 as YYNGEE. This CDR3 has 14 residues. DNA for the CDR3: TGTGCCAGCAGCGTAGAAACTAACTCCTACGAGCAGTACTTC. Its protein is CASSVETNSYEQYF.

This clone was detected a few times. In nucleotides, the CDR3 is TGCGCCAGCAGCTTGGAAGGGACTAGCGGGAGAACCGGGGAGCTGTTTTTT. Translated, it gives CASSLEGTSGRTGELFF. The gene calls are TRBV5-1 and TRBJ2-2; 14 positions agree with TRBD2. V shed 0 bases and J 5 bases; nucleotides not matched to a gene: 3. The germline CDR1 and CDR2 sequences are SGHRS and YFSETQ. The CDR3 loop spans 17 amino acids.

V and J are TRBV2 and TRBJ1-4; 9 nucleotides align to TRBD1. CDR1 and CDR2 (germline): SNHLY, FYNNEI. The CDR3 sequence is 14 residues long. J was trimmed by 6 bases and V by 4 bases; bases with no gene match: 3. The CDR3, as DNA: TGTGCCAGCAGTGCGGACAGGGGAGATGAAAAACTGTTTTTT. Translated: CASSADRGDEKLFF.

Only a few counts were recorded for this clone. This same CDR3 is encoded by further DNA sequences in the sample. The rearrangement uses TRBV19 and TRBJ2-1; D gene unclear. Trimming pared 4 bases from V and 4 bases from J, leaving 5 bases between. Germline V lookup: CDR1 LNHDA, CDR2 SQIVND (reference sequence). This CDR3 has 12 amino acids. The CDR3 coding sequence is TGTGCCAGTAGTACCCAATACAATGAGCAGTTCTTC. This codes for CASSTQYNEQFF.

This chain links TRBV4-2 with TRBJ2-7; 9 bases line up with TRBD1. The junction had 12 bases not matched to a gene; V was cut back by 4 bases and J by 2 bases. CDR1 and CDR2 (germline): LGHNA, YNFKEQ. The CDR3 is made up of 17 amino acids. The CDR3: CASSREETGGRTYEQYF. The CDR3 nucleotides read TGTGCCAGCAGCCGGGAAGAGACAGGGGGAAGGACCTACGAGCAGTACTTC.

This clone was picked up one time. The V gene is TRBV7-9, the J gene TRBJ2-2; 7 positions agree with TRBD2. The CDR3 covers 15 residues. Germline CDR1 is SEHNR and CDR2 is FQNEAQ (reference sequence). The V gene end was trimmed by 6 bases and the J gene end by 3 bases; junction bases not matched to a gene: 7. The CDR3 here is CASRQSGIYTGELFF. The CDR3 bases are TGTGCCAGCAGACAGAGCGGGATTTACACCGGGGAGCTGTTTTTT.

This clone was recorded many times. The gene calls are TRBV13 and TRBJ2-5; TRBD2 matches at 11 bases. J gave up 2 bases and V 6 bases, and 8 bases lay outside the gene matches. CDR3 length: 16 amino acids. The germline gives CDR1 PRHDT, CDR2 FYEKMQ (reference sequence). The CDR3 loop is CASRTGTSGPQETQYF. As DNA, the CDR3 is TGTGCCAGCAGAACCGGGACTAGCGGACCGCAAGAGACCCAGTACTTC.

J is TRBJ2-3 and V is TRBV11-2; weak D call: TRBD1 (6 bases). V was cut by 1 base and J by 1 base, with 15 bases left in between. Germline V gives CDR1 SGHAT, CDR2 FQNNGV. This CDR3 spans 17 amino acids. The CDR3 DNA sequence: TGTGCCAGCAGCTTAGGGCCCAGGGGTAGCGGCACAGATACGCAGTATTTT. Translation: CASSLGPRGSGTDTQYF.

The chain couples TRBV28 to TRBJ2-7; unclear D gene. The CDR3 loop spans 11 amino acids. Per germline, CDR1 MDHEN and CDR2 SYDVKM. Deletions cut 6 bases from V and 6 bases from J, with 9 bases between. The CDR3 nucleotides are TGTGCCAGCAGAACTGCCACCGAGCAGTACTTC. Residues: CASRTATEQYF.

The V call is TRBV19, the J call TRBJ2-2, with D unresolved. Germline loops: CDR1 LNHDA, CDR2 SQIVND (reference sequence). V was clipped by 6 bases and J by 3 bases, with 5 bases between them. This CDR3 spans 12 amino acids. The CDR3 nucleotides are TGTGCCAGTAGGGAGTACACCGGGGAGCTGTTTTTT. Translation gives CASREYTGELFF.

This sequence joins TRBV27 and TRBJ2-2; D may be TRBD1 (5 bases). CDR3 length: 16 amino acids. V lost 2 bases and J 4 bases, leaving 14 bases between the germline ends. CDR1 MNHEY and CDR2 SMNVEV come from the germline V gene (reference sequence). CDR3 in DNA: TGTGCCAGCAGTTTACCAGGGTTTTTCGGCACCGGGGAGCTGTTTTTT. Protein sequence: CASSLPGFFGTGELFF.